These 2 T cell receptor beta chains share one sample of origin, sequenced in a study of T cell responses to AZD1222 COVID-19 vaccine. This table comes from immunoSEQ multiplex PCR, and its TCRdb copy is limited to in-frame clones, with some not included. The sample holds roughly 70,000 clones; 75% to 95% are singletons and the top ten take 6.3%. Sequenced here: peripheral blood, sampled 28 days after the second dose of the MenACWY control vaccine. The receptors were gathered from an adult who received the MenACWY meningococcal vaccine as a control.

This CDR3 reads CASKEGGSTDTQYF. For the CDR3, the DNA is TGTGCCAGCAAAGAAGGGGGCTCCACAGATACGCAGTATTTT. This chain uses TRBV28 with TRBJ2-3; 7 bases map to TRBD1. The germline V gene has CDR1 MDHEN and CDR2 SYDVKM. V was clipped by 7 bases and J by 2 bases; unmatched bases: 6. CDR3 length: 14 residues.

The chain employs TRBV19 and TRBJ2-6; TRBD1 matches 8 bases. The CDR3 has 19 residues. V shed 2 bases, J shed 1 base, and the junction held 10 bases outside the gene matches. Germline V gene lookup returns CDR1 LNHDA and CDR2 SQIVND (reference sequence). CDR3: CASSISPGGSSSGANVLTF. The DNA of the CDR3 is TGTGCCAGTAGTATATCCCCAGGGGGCTCATCATCTGGGGCCAACGTCCTGACTTTC.